This T cell receptor beta chain was observed in a study of blood T cell repertoires in COVID-19. This clone showed up just a few times. Germline CDR1 and CDR2: LNHDA and SQIVND (reference sequence). This CDR3 comprises 16 residues. Trimming took 6 bases from V and 0 from J; bases not matched to a gene: 8. Assay: immunoSEQ multiplex PCR; the TCRdb copy retains only in-frame clones and omits some. The data show around 110,000 clones, 70% to 85% seen once. Source material: peripheral blood. The chain uses TRBV19 and TRBJ1-5; 7 nucleotides align to TRBD1. This receptor was obtained from a man between 65 and 85 years old with active or convalescent COVID-19. Here the CDR3 DNA reads TGTGCCAGTAGGCGATACAGGGGTTATAGCAATCAGCCCCAGCATTTT. Its protein is CASRRYRGYSNQPQHF.